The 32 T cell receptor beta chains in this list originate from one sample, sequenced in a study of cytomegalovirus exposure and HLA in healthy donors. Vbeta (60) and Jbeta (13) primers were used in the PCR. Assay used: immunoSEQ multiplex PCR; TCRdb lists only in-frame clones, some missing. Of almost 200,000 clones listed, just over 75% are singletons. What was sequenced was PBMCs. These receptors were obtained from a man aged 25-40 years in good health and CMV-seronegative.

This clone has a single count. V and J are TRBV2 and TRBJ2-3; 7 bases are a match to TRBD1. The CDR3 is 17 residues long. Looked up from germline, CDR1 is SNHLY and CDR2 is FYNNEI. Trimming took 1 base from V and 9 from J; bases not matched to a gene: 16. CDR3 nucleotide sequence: TGTGCCAGCAGTGAAGGGGCCGGGACAGTTGTCCCGAGGACGCAGTATTTT. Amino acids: CASSEGAGTVVPRTQYF.

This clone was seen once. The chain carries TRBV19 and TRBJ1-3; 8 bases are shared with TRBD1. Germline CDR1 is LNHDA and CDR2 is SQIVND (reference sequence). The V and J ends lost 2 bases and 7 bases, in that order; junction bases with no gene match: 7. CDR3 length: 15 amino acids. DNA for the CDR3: TGTGCCAGTAGTATACAGGGGGCAGCTCGGAACACCATATATTTT. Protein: CASSIQGAARNTIYF.

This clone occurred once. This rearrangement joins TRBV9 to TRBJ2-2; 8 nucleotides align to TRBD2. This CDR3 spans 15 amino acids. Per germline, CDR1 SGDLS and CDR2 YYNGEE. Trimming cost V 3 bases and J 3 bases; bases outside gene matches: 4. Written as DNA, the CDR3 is TGTGCCAGCAGCGCGGGACTAGTCGACACCGGGGAGCTGTTTTTT. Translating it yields CASSAGLVDTGELFF. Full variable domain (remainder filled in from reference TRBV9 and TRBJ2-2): DSGVTQTPKHLITATGQRVTLRCSPRSGDLSVYWYQQSLDQGLQFLIQYYNGEERAKGNILERFSAQQFPDLHSELNLSSLELGDSALYFCASSAGLVDTGELFFGEGSRLTVL.

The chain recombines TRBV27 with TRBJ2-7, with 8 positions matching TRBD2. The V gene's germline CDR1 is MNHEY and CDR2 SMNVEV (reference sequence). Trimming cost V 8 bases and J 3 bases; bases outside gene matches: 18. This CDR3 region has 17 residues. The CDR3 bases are TGTGCCAGCCCAGTGTCGTCAGCCGGGACTAGGGACTACGAGCAGTACTTC. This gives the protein CASPVSSAGTRDYEQYF.

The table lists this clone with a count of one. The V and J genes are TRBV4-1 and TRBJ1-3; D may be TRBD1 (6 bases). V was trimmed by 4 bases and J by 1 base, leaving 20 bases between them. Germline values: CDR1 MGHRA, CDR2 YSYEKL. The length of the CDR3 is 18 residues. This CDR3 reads CASSRDTLGVGSGNTIYF. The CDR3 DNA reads TGCGCCAGCAGCCGGGACACTCTGGGGGTCGGTTCTGGAAACACCATATATTTT.

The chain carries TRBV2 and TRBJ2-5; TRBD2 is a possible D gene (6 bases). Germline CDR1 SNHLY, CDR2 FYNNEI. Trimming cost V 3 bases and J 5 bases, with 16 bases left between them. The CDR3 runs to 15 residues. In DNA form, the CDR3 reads TGTGCCAGCAGTGACTTTAGACTAGGAGTTGAGACCCAGTACTTC. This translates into CASSDFRLGVETQYF.

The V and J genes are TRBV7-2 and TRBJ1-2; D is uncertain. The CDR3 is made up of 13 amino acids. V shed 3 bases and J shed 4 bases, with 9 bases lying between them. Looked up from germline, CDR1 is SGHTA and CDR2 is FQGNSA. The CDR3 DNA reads TGTGCCAGCAGCTTTCAGGCAACCTATGGCTACACCTTC. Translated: CASSFQATYGYTF.

Here the CDR3 reads CAWRVRGRGELFF. The CDR3 region has the DNA TGTGCCTGGAGAGTCAGGGGGCGCGGGGAGCTGTTTTTT. The rearrangement uses TRBV30 and TRBJ2-2, with TRBD1 identical over 8 bases. The CDR3 totals 13 residues. V lost 3 bases to trimming and J lost 7 bases; unmatched junction nucleotides: 4. Germline V gives CDR1 GTSNPN, CDR2 SVGIG (reference sequence).

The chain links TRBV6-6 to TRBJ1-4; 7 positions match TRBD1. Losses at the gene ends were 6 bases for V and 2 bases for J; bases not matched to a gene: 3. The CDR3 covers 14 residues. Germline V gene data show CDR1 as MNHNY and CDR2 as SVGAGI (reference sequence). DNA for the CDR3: TGTGCCAGCAGGACACAGGGGACTAATGAAAAACTGTTTTTT. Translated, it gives CASRTQGTNEKLFF.

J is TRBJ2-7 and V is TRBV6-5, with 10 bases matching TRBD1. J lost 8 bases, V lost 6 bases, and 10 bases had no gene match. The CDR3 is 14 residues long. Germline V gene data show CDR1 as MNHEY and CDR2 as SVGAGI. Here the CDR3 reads CASRSLGTGVQQYF. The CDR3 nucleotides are TGTGCCAGCAGAAGCCTTGGGACAGGGGTCCAGCAGTACTTC.

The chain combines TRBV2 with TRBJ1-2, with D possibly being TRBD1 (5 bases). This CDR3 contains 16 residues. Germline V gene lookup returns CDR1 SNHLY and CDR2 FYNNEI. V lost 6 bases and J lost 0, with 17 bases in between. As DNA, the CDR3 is TGTGCCAGCAGCCAGGGTGGCAGGAAAGCTAACTATGGCTACACCTTC. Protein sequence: CASSQGGRKANYGYTF.

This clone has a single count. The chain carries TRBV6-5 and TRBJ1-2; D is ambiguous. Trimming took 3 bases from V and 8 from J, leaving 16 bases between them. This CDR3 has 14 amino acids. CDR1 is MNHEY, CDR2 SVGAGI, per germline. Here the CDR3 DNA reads TGTGCCAGCAGTTATGGCCCGGTCGTGCGGGGCTACACCTTC. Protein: CASSYGPVVRGYTF.

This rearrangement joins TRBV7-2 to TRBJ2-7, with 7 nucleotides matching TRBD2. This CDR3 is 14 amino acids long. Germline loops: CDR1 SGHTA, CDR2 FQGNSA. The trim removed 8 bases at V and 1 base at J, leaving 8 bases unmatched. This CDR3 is CASGSPGGSYEQYF. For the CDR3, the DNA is TGTGCCAGCGGAAGCCCGGGGGGATCCTACGAGCAGTACTTC.

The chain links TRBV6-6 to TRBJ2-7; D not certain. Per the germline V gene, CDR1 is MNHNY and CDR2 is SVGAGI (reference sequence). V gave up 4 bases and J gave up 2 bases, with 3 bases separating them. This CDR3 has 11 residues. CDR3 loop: CASSFTYEQYF. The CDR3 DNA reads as TGTGCCAGCAGTTTCACCTACGAGCAGTACTTC.

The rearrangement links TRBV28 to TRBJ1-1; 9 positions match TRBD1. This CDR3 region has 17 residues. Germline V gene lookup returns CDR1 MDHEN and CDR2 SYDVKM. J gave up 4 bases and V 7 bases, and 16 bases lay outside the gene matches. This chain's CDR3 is CASIQPWGQGSSTEAFF. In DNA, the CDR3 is TGTGCCAGCATCCAACCGTGGGGACAGGGTAGTAGCACTGAAGCTTTCTTT.

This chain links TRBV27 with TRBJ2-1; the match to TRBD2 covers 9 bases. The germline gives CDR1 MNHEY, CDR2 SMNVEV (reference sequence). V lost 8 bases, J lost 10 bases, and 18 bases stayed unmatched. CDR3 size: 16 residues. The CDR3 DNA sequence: TGTGCCAGCCGGGCAGCGGGAGGTGCGCCTATGTCAGAGCAGTTCTTC. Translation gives CASRAAGGAPMSEQFF.

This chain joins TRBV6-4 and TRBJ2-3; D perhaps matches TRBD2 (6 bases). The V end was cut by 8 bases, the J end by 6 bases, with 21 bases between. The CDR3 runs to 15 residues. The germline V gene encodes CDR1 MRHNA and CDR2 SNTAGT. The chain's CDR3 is CASAARGEGPDTQYF. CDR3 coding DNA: TGTGCCAGCGCTGCGCGGGGAGAGGGTCCGGATACGCAGTATTTT.

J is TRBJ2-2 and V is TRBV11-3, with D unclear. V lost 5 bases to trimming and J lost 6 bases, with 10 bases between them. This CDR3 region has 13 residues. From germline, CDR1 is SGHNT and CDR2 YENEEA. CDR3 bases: TGTGCCAGCAGCCGAGCCCCCTCCGGGGAGCTGTTTTTT. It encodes CASSRAPSGELFF.

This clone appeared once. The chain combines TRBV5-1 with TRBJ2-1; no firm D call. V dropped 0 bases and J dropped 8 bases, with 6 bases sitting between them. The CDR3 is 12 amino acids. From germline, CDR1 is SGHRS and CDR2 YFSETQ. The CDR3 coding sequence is TGCGCCAGCAGCTTGGCTCCAGATGAGCAGTTCTTC. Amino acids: CASSLAPDEQFF.

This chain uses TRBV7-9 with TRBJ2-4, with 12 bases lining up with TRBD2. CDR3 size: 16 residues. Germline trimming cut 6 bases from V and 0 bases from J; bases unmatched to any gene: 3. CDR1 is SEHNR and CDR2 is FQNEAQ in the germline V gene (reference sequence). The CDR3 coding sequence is TGTGCCAGCAGTCCTAGCGGGAGGGAAGCCAAAAACATTCAGTACTTC. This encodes CASSPSGREAKNIQYF. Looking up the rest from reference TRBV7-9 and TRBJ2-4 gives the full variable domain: DTGVSQNPRHKITKRGQNVTFRCDPISEHNRLYWYRQTLGQGPEFLTYFQNEAQLEKSRLLSDRFSAERPKGSFSTLEIQRTEQGDSAMYLCASSPSGREAKNIQYFGAGTRLSVL.

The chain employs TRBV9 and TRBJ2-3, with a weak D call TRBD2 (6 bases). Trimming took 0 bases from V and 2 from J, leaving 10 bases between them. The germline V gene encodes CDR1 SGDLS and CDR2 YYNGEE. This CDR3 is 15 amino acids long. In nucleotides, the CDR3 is TGTGCCAGCAGCGTAGGCCTAGCGACCACAGATACGCAGTATTTT. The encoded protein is CASSVGLATTDTQYF. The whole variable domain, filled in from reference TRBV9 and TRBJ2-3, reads DSGVTQTPKHLITATGQRVTLRCSPRSGDLSVYWYQQSLDQGLQFLIQYYNGEERAKGNILERFSAQQFPDLHSELNLSSLELGDSALYFCASSVGLATTDTQYFGPGTRLTVL.

The CDR3 sequence: CAWSWLAGDNEQFF. The CDR3 region has the DNA TGTGCCTGGAGTTGGCTAGCGGGCGACAATGAGCAGTTCTTC. The chain couples TRBV30 to TRBJ2-1; 8 nucleotides agree with TRBD2. V shed 2 bases, J shed 5 bases, and the junction held 5 bases outside the gene matches. Germline assignment: CDR1 GTSNPN and CDR2 SVGIG (reference sequence). This CDR3 comprises 14 residues. Full variable domain (missing parts from reference TRBV30 and TRBJ2-1): SQTIHQWPATLVQPVGSPLSLECTVEGTSNPNLYWYRQAAGRGLQLLFYSVGIGQISSEVPQNLSASRPQDRQFILSSKKLLLSDSGFYLCAWSWLAGDNEQFFGPGTRLTVL.

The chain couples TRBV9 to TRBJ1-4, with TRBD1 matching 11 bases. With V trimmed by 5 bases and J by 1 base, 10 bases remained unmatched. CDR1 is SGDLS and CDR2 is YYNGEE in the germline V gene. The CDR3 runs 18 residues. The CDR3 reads CASSYLSGTGGTNEKLFF. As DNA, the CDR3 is TGTGCCAGCAGTTACCTTTCCGGGACAGGGGGAACTAATGAAAAACTGTTTTTT.

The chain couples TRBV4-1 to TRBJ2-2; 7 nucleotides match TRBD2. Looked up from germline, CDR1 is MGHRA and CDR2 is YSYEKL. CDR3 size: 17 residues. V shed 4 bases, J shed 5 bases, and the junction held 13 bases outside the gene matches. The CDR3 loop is CASSLHRRGGWTGELFF. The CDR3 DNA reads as TGCGCCAGCAGCCTTCATAGGCGGGGAGGGTGGACCGGGGAGCTGTTTTTT.

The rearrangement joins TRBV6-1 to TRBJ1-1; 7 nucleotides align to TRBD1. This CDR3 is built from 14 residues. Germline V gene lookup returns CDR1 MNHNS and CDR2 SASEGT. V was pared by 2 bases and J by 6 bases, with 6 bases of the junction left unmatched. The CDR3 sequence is CASSEKTGRAEAFF. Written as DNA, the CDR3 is TGTGCCAGCAGTGAAAAGACAGGGAGAGCTGAAGCTTTCTTT.

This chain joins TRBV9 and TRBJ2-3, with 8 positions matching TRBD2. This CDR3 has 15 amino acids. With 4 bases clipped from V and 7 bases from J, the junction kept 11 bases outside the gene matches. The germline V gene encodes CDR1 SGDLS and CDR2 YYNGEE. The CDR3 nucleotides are TGTGCCAGCAGCCCCCCCCCGGGAGGGCCAAATACGCAGTATTTT. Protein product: CASSPPPGGPNTQYF.

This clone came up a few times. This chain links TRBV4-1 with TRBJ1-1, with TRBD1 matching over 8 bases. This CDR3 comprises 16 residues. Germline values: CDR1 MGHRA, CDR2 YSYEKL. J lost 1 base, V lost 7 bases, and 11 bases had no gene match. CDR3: CASTLGAGGRNTEAFF. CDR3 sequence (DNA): TGCGCCAGCACCCTAGGGGCAGGGGGCAGGAACACTGAAGCTTTCTTT.

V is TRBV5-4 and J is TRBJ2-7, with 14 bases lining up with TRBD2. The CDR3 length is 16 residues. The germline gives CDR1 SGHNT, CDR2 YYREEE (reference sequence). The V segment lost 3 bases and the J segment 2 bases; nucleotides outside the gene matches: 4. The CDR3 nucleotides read TGTGCCAGCAGCTCGGGACTAGCGGGAGAACCCTACGAGCAGTACTTC. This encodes CASSSGLAGEPYEQYF.

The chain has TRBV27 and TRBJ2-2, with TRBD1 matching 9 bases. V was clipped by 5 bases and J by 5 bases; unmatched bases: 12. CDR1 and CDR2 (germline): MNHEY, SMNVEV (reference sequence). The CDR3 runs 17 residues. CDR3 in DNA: TGTGCCAGCAGTAGGCCGCCTGGACAGGGGCCTACCGGGGAGCTGTTTTTT. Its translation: CASSRPPGQGPTGELFF.

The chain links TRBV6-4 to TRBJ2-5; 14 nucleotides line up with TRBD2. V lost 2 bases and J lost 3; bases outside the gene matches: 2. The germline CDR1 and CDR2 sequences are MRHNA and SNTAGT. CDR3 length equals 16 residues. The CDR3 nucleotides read TGTGCCAGCAGTGACCCGGGACTAGCGGGAGAAGAGACCCAGTACTTC. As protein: CASSDPGLAGEETQYF.

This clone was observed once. The DNA of the CDR3 is TGTGCCAGCAGGGACTGGCGGGAGAGCACTGAAGCTTTCTTT. Translation gives CASRDWRESTEAFF. The chain is built from TRBV11-2 and TRBJ1-1; no clear D. CDR1 is SGHAT and CDR2 is FQNNGV in the germline V gene. The CDR3 is made up of 14 amino acids. The V end lost 6 bases, the J end lost 4 bases, and 15 bases lay between the germline ends.

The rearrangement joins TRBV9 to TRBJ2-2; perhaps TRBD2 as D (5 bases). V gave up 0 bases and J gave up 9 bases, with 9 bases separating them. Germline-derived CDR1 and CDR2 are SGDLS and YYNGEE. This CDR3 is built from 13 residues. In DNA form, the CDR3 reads TGTGCCAGCAGCGTAGGAGAGCGGAGGGAGCTGTTTTTT. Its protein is CASSVGERRELFF.